This TCR beta chain originates from a study of early T cells in non-severe SARS-CoV-2 infection. Comments on this clonotype: The antigen is not known.

Points from the study as a whole: Comparison of clonotypes with VDJdb favored anti-spike CD8 responses while missing private and CD4 specificities.

Trimming removed 2 bases from V and 2 bases from J, with 7 bases in between. Germline assignment: CDR1 KGHSH and CDR2 LQKENI. This CDR3 is built from 15 residues. Tagging with unique molecular identifiers was applied to individual cDNA molecules. TCRdb reanalysed the 5' RACE reads using MiXCR and keeps one entry per CDR3 protein. The sample lists roughly 70,000 distinct CDR3 sequences, around 18% seen once, with 8% to 10% in the top ten. The receptor was isolated from an adult who was a healthcare worker with PCR-confirmed SARS-CoV-2 infection or an uninfected control (not recorded which). The material was whole blood, obtained at baseline. This chain links TRBV18 with TRBJ2-6; D remains ambiguous. The CDR3 spells CASSPGVTGANVLTF. The CDR3 coding sequence is TGTGCCAGCTCACCAGGAGTTACTGGGGCCAACGTCCTGACTTTC.